The T cell receptor (beta chain) under discussion was sequenced for a study of shared clonotypes between healthy human individuals. The table came from immunoSEQ multiplex PCR; TCRdb's copy has only in-frame clones and leaves some out. This table has millions of clones, approximately 94% appearing once. This CDR3 has 14 amino acids. Germline CDR1 is SGHDT and CDR2 is YYEEEE. Deletions cut 0 bases from V and 3 bases from J, with 8 bases between. This sequence originates from a man younger than 35 in good health. The sequenced sample consisted of naive CD4+ T cells sorted from blood. Indicated subset: CD45RA+ positively selected. The chain has TRBV5-6 and TRBJ2-3; tentatively, D is TRBD1 (5 bases). The CDR3 DNA reads as TGTGCCAGCAGCTTGGACAGGAGAACAGATACGCAGTATTTT. Its protein product is CASSLDRRTDTQYF. Supplemented by reference TRBV5-6 and TRBJ2-3, the full variable domain reads DAGVTQSPTHLIKTRGQQVTLRCSPKSGHDTVSWYQQALGQGPQFIFQYYEEEERQRGNFPDRFSGHQFPNYSSELNVNALLLGDSALYLCASSLDRRTDTQYFGPGTRLTVL.